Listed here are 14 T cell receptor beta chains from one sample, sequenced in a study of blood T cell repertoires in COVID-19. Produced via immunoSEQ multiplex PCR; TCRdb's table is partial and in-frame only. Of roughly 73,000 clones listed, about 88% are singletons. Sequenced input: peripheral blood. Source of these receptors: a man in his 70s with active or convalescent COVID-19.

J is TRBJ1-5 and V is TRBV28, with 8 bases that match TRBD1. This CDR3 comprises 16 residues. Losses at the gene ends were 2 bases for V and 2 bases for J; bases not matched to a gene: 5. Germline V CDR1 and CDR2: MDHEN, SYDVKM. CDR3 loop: CASSLVGRGRNQPQHF. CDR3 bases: TGTGCCAGCAGTTTAGTGGGCAGGGGGCGCAATCAGCCCCAGCATTTT. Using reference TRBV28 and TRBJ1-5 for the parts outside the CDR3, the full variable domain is DVKVTQSSRYLVKRTGEKVFLECVQDMDHENMFWYRQDPGLGLRLIYFSYDVKMKEKGDIPEGYSVSREKKERFSLILESASTNQTSMYLCASSLVGRGRNQPQHFGDGTRLSIL.

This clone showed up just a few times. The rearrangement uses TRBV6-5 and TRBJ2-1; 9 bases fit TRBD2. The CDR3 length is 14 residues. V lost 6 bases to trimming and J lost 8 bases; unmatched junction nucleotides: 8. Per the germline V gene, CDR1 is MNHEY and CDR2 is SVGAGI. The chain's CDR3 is CASSRRTSADEQFF. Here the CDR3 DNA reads TGTGCCAGCAGCCGCCGGACTAGCGCAGATGAGCAGTTCTTC.

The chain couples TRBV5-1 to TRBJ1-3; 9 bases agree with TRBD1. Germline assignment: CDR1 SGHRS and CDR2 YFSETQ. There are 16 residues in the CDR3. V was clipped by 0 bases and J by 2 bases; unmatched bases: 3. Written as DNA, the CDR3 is TGCGCCAGCAGCTTGGCCCGACAGGGGGCTGGAAACACCATATATTTT. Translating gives CASSLARQGAGNTIYF.

The CDR3 here is CASIPQGVGTDTQYF. CDR3 DNA: TGTGCCAGCATCCCTCAAGGGGTTGGCACAGATACGCAGTATTTT. V and J are TRBV28 and TRBJ2-3; D perhaps matches TRBD1 (5 bases). The germline V and J ends were trimmed by 7 bases and 1 base, with 15 bases remaining between them. The germline gives CDR1 MDHEN, CDR2 SYDVKM. The CDR3 runs 15 residues.

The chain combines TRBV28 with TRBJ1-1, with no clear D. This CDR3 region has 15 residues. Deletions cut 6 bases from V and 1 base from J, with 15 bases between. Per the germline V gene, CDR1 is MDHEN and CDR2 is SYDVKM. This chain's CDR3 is CASSFQRVSNTEAFF. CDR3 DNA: TGTGCCAGCAGCTTCCAAAGAGTTTCGAACACTGAAGCTTTCTTT.

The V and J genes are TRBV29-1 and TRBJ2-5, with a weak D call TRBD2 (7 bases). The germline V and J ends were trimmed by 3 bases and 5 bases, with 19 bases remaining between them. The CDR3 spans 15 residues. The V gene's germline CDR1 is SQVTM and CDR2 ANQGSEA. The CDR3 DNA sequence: TGCAGCGTTGAGAGGTCTAGCGGAGGGGGGGAGACCCAGTACTTC. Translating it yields CSVERSSGGGETQYF.

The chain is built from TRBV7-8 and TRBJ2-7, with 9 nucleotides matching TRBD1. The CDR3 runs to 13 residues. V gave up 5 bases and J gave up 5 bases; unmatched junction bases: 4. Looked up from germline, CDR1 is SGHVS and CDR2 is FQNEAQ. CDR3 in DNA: TGTGCCAGCAGCAGGGACAGGGTGGACGAGCAGTACTTC. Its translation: CASSRDRVDEQYF.

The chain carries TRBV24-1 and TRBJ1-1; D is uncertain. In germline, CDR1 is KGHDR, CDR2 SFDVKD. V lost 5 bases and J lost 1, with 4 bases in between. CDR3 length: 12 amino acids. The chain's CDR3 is CATSGANTEAFF. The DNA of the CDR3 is TGTGCCACCAGTGGCGCGAACACTGAAGCTTTCTTT.

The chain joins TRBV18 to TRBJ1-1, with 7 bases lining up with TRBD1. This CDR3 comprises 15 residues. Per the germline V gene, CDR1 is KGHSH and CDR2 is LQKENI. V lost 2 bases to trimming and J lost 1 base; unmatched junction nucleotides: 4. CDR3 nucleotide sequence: TGTGCCAGCTCACCAGTCCAGGGGGGGAACACTGAAGCTTTCTTT. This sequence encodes CASSPVQGGNTEAFF.

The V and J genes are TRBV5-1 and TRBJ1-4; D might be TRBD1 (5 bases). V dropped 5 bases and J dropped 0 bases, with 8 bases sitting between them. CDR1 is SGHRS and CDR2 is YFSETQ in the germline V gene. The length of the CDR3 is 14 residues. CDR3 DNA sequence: TGCGCCAGCAGGGACACCGCAACTAATGAAAAACTGTTTTTT. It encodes CASRDTATNEKLFF.

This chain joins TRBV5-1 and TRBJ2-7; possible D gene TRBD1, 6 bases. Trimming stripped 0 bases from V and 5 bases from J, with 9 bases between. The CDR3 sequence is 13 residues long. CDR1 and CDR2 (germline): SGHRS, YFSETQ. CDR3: CASSLARDNEQYF. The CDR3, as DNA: TGCGCCAGCAGCTTGGCCAGGGACAACGAGCAGTACTTC.

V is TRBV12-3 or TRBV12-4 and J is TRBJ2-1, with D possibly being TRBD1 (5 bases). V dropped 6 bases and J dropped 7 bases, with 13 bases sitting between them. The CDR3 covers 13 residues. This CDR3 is CASSRGAENEQFF. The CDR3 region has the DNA TGTGCCAGCAGCCGTGGGGCGGAGAATGAGCAGTTCTTC.

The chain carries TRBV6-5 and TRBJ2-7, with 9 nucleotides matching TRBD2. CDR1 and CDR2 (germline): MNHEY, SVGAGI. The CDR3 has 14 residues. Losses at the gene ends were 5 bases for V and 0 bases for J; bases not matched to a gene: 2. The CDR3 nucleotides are TGTGCCAGCAGTCTAGCGGGAAGCTCCTACGAGCAGTACTTC. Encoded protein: CASSLAGSSYEQYF.

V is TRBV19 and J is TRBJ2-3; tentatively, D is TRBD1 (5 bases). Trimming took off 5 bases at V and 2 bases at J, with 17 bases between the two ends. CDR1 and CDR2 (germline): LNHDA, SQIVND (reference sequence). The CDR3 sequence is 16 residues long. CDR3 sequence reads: CASSLDSRPSTDTQYF. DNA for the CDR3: TGTGCCAGTAGTCTCGACAGCCGACCGTCCACAGATACGCAGTATTTT.